The TCR beta chain described here comes from a study of T cell changes during pregnancy in multiple sclerosis. Sequenced by immunoSEQ multiplex PCR; TCRdb stores in-frame clones only, minus some. Seen here are 55,000 to 85,000 clones, about 93% observed once, and the top ten hold roughly 0.29%. The CDR3 runs 18 residues. The germline V gene has CDR1 SEHNR and CDR2 FQNEAQ (reference sequence). The V and J ends lost 5 bases and 4 bases, in that order; junction bases with no gene match: 13. The sequence derives from a female donor with multiple sclerosis, enrolled in a pregnancy study. Specimen: CD4+ T cells from peripheral blood mononuclear cells, collected after pregnancy. The chain carries TRBV7-9 and TRBJ2-1; TRBD2 matches 11 bases. CDR3 region: CASSPVLRTSGLYNEQFF. The CDR3 nucleotides are TGTGCCAGCAGCCCTGTCTTAAGGACTAGCGGGCTGTACAATGAGCAGTTCTTC.